This entry lists 13 T cell receptor beta chains sequenced from one sample in a study of blood T cell repertoires in COVID-19. Libraries were prepared by immunoSEQ multiplex PCR; TCRdb keeps only in-frame clonotypes and omits some of them. The sample carries approximately 170,000 clones, 80% to 90% recorded once. The specimen sequenced was peripheral blood. All receptors come from a woman aged 55-70 years with COVID-19, enrolled during active disease.

CDR3 amino acids: CSVTNRGDTGELFF. CDR3 bases: TGCAGCGTTACTAATCGTGGTGACACCGGGGAGCTGTTTTTT. The J gene is TRBJ2-2, the V gene TRBV29-1; the D is unclear. Trimming stripped 5 bases from V and 3 bases from J, with 13 bases between. CDR1 is SQVTM and CDR2 is ANQGSEA in the germline V gene. This CDR3 is built from 14 residues.

In its sample, this clone was seen once. The rearrangement links TRBV11-2 to TRBJ2-7, with D possibly being TRBD1 (6 bases). Trimming took 5 bases from V and 5 from J, leaving 10 bases between them. This CDR3 has 12 residues. Germline CDR1 is SGHAT and CDR2 is FQNNGV. The CDR3 protein is CASSPGVHEQYF. The CDR3, as DNA: TGTGCCAGCAGCCCAGGGGTACACGAGCAGTACTTC.

The chain couples TRBV6-5 to TRBJ1-4; 8 nucleotides line up with TRBD1. V was pared by 5 bases and J by 8 bases, with 10 bases of the junction left unmatched. This CDR3 contains 15 residues. The V gene's germline CDR1 is MNHEY and CDR2 SVGAGI. This CDR3 reads CASSRPGQEVEKLFF. The CDR3 DNA reads as TGTGCCAGCAGTCGACCGGGACAGGAGGTGGAAAAACTGTTTTTT.

This sequence joins TRBV7-2 and TRBJ1-2, with 11 bases identical to TRBD1. Trimming removed 4 bases from V and 2 bases from J; junction bases left unmatched: 0. CDR3 length equals 14 residues. Per germline, CDR1 SGHTA and CDR2 FQGNSA. DNA for the CDR3: TGTGCCAGCAGCTGGACAGGGGGCAACTATGGCTACACCTTC. This translates into CASSWTGGNYGYTF.

Only a few counts were recorded for this clone. The chain couples TRBV5-8 to TRBJ1-1; tentatively, D is TRBD1 (6 bases). V was cut by 1 base and J by 11 bases, with 15 bases left in between. Germline V gene data show CDR1 as SGHTS and CDR2 as YDEGEE. This CDR3 is 13 amino acids long. The DNA for the CDR3 is TGTGCCAGCAGCTTGTGGGGGGGCGAGGGTGCTTTCTTT. This gives the protein CASSLWGGEGAFF.

This chain uses TRBV7-9 with TRBJ1-2; D gene ambiguous. Germline CDR1 reads SEHNR; CDR2 reads FQNEAQ (reference sequence). V gave up 2 bases and J gave up 5 bases, with 18 bases separating them. The CDR3 is 16 residues long. The CDR3 region is CASSLWALPLGYGYTF. Written as DNA, the CDR3 is TGTGCCAGCAGCTTATGGGCCCTACCTCTTGGGTATGGCTACACCTTC.

The J gene is TRBJ2-7, the V gene TRBV7-2; 9 bases agree with TRBD2. V was pared by 1 base and J by 3 bases, with 7 bases of the junction left unmatched. The CDR3 sequence is 16 residues long. Germline CDR1 and CDR2: SGHTA and FQGNSA. The CDR3 sequence: CASSLVGSGSNYEQYF. CDR3 in DNA: TGTGCCAGCAGCTTAGTAGGTAGCGGGAGTAACTACGAGCAGTACTTC.

The CDR3 DNA follows: TGTGCCAGCAGCTTAGTTCAGGGTGGTCAGCCCCAGCATTTT. Amino acids: CASSLVQGGQPQHF. The chain is built from TRBV7-8 and TRBJ1-5; D perhaps matches TRBD1 (5 bases). This CDR3 region has 14 residues. V was clipped by 1 base and J by 6 bases, with 10 bases between them. Per germline, CDR1 SGHVS and CDR2 FQNEAQ.

This chain joins TRBV9 and TRBJ2-7, with D maybe TRBD1 (6 bases). Germline CDR1 SGDLS, CDR2 YYNGEE. Trimming pared 3 bases from V and 3 bases from J, leaving 13 bases between. CDR3 length: 14 amino acids. This CDR3 reads CASSASDSGYEQYF. The DNA of the CDR3 is TGTGCCAGCAGCGCCTCGGACAGCGGCTACGAGCAGTACTTC.

The V and J genes are TRBV4-3 and TRBJ2-7, with 7 bases aligning to TRBD2. Germline lookup yields CDR1 LGHNA and CDR2 YSLEER. The trim removed 1 base at V and 3 bases at J, leaving 6 bases unmatched. The CDR3 runs to 15 residues. CDR3 sequence reads: CASSQGGGADYEQYF. The CDR3 bases are TGCGCCAGCAGCCAAGGGGGGGGAGCGGACTACGAGCAGTACTTC.

The gene calls are TRBV9 and TRBJ2-7, with D possibly TRBD2 on 5 matching bases. Germline V CDR1 and CDR2: SGDLS, YYNGEE. This CDR3 region has 15 residues. With 3 bases removed from V and 0 bases from J, the gap between germline ends came to 13 bases. The CDR3 here is CASSEGLGSSYEQYF. The CDR3 DNA follows: TGTGCCAGCAGCGAAGGGCTAGGGAGCTCCTACGAGCAGTACTTC.

This clone has just one count. V usage is TRBV21-1 and J usage is TRBJ1-1; the table assigns TRBD1, which was not confirmed against the DNA. TRBV21-1 is a recognized pseudogene. The CDR3 is made up of 15 amino acids. The CDR3 bases are TGTGCCAGCGTAAACAGGGGGCGACGGAGCGCTGAAGCTTTCTTT. The encoded protein is CASVNRGRRSAEAFF.

This rearrangement joins TRBV11-2 to TRBJ2-1; possibly TRBD1 for D (5 bases). Trimming cost V 5 bases and J 7 bases, with 12 bases left between them. In germline, CDR1 is SGHAT, CDR2 FQNNGV. This CDR3 contains 13 residues. The CDR3: CASSPGHPNEQFF. DNA of the CDR3: TGTGCCAGCAGCCCTGGACATCCAAATGAGCAGTTCTTC.